The sequence of this T cell receptor beta chain was determined in a study of blood T cell repertoires in COVID-19. Overall study context: There were acute and convalescent COVID-19 samples, and they came from the United States, Italy and Spain.

Authors' methods: Amplified reference gene primers provided the basis for estimating nucleated cell counts. TCRdb's copy holds only in-frame clones and misses some; the assay was immunoSEQ multiplex PCR. V, J and clone size are taken as reported in that table, and D and trimming were inferred from the DNA itself. This sample carries about 220,000 clones, about 79% of them seen once, and the ten largest clones take about 2.3%. V was shortened by 0 bases and J by 2 bases, with 9 bases between the two germline ends. Germline lookup yields CDR1 SGHRS and CDR2 YFSETQ. The CDR3 has 15 residues. The source is a man aged 40-49 years who had recovered from COVID-19. V is TRBV5-1 and J is TRBJ2-1, with D unresolved. The specimen was peripheral blood. CDR3 in DNA: TGCGCCAGCAGCTTGGTCCGAGGAACCTACAATGAGCAGTTCTTC. Its translation: CASSLVRGTYNEQFF.